The TCR beta chain described here comes from a study of T cell repertoires in ileal Crohn's disease. Study-level information: At surgery, about 34% of patients smoked, with median disease duration about eight years.

The repertoire was sequenced with immunoSEQ multiplex PCR; TCRdb's copy has only in-frame clones and lacks some. The sample holds roughly 15,000 clones; over 65% are singletons and the top ten take about 9.4%. The V gene's germline CDR1 is SEHNR and CDR2 FQNEAQ (reference sequence). The CDR3 runs to 19 residues. With 5 bases clipped from V and 0 bases from J, the junction kept 16 bases outside the gene matches. Sequencing was carried out using ileal tissue. This chain uses TRBV7-9 with TRBJ2-1; 7 nucleotides line up with TRBD1. This clonotype was obtained from an adult with Crohn's disease. The CDR3 region is CASSIGTAAYLSSYNEQFF. The CDR3 DNA sequence: TGTGCCAGCAGCATAGGGACAGCAGCTTATTTGAGCTCCTACAATGAGCAGTTCTTC.